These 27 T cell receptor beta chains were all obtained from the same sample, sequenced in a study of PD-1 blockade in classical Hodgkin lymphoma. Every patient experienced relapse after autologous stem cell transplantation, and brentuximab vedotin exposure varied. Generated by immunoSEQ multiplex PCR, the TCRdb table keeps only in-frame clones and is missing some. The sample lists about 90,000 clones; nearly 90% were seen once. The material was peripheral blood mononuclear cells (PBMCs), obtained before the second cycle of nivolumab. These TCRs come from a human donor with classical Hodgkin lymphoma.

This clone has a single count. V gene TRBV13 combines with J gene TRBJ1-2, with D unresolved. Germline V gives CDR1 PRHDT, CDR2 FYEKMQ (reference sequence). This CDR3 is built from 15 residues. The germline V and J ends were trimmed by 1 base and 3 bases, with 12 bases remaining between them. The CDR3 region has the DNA TGTGCCAGCAGCTTAGAGTCGGCGGACTACTATGGCTACACCTTC. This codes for CASSLESADYYGYTF. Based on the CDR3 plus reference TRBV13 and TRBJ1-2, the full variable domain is AAGVIQSPRHLIKEKRETATLKCYPIPRHDTVYWYQQGPGQDPQFLISFYEKMQSDKGSIPDRFSAQQFSDYHSELNMSSLELGDSALYFCASSLESADYYGYTFGSGTRLTVV.

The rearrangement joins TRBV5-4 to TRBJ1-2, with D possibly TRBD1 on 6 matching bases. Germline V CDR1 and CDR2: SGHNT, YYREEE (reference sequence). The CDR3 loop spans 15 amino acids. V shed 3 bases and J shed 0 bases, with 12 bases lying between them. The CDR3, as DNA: TGTGCCAGCAGCTCTAGGACAGCATCTAACTATGGCTACACCTTC. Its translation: CASSSRTASNYGYTF.

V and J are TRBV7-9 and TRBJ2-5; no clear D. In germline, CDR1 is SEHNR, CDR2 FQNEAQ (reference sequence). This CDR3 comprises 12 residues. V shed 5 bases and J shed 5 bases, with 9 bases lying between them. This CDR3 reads CASSHQGETQYF. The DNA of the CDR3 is TGTGCCAGCAGCCACCAAGGGGAGACCCAGTACTTC.

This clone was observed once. The CDR3 DNA reads as TGTGCCAGCAGATACAGGGGGATGAACACTGAAGCTTTCTTT. It yields the protein CASRYRGMNTEAFF. The genes are TRBV6-5 and TRBJ1-1; TRBD1 matches at 8 bases. The CDR3 has 14 amino acids. Trimming removed 6 bases from V and 0 bases from J; junction bases left unmatched: 3. Germline V gene sequence: CDR1 MNHEY, CDR2 SVGAGI.

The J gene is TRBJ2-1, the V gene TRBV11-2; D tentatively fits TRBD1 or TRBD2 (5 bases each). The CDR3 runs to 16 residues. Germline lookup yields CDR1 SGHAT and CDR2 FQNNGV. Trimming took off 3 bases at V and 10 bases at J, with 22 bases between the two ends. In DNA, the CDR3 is TGTGCCAGCAGCTTTTCCCGGGACCGAGCACCGGGGGAGCAGTTCTTC. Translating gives CASSFSRDRAPGEQFF.

CDR3: CASRNTGTGGTQYF. CDR3 DNA sequence: TGTGCCAGCAGGAATACCGGGACAGGGGGTACGCAGTATTTT. The V and J genes are TRBV6-1 and TRBJ2-3; 11 bases fit TRBD1. The V gene's germline CDR1 is MNHNS and CDR2 SASEGT. The CDR3 contains 14 residues. V was clipped by 6 bases and J by 8 bases; unmatched bases: 7.

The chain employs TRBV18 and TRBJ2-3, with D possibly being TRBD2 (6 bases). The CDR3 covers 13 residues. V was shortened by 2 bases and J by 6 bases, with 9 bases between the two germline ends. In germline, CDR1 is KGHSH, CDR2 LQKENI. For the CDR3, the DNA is TGTGCCAGCTCACCAGTCCTAGCGGATACGCAGTATTTT. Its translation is CASSPVLADTQYF.

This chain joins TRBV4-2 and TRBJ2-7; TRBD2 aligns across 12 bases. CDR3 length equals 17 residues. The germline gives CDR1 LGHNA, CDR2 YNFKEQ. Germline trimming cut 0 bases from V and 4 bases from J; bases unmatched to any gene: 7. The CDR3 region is CASSQDGLAGGPYEQYF. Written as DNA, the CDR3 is TGTGCCAGCAGCCAAGACGGGCTAGCGGGAGGGCCTTACGAGCAGTACTTC.

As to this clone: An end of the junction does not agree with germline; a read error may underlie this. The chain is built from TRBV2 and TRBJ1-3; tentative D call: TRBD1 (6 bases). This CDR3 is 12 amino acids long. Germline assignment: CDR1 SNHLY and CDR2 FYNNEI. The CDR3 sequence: CTSSWDRNTIYF. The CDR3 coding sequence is TGTACCAGCAGTTGGGACAGAAACACCATATATTTT.

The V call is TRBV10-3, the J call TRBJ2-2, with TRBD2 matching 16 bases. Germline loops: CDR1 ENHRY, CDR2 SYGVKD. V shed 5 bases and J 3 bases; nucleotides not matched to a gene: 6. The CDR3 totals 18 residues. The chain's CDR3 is CAISKSGLAGGYTGELFF. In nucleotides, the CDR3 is TGTGCCATCAGTAAATCGGGACTAGCGGGGGGGTACACCGGGGAGCTGTTTTTT.

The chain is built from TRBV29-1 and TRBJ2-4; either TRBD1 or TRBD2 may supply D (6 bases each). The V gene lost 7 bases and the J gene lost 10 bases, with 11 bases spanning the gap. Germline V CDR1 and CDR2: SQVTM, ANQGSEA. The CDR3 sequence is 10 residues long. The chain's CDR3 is CSAEGEIQYF. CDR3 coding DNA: TGCAGCGCGGAGGGGGAGATTCAGTACTTC.

In DNA form, the CDR3 reads TGTGCCAGCAGTGCGACAGCGATGGATTATGTGCAGTACTTC. Its protein is CASSATAMDYVQYF. The chain uses TRBV28 and TRBJ2-7; D is possibly TRBD1 (5 bases). The CDR3 consists of 14 residues. CDR1 is MDHEN, CDR2 SYDVKM, per germline. Trimming took 5 bases from V and 9 from J, leaving 20 bases between them.

The CDR3 protein is CASSLTGGAAYSNQPQHF. CDR3 DNA: TGTGCCAGCAGTTTGACAGGGGGCGCGGCGTATAGCAATCAGCCCCAGCATTTT. V gene TRBV27 combines with J gene TRBJ1-5; 10 bases are shared with TRBD1. With V trimmed by 3 bases and J by 0 bases, 8 bases remained unmatched. Germline V lookup: CDR1 MNHEY, CDR2 SMNVEV (reference sequence). The CDR3 contains 18 residues.

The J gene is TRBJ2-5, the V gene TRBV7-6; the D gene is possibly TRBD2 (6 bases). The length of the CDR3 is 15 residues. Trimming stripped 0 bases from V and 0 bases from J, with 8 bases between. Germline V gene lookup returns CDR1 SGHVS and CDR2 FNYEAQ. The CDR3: CASSLAGRYQETQYF. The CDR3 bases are TGTGCCAGCAGCTTAGCGGGGAGGTACCAAGAGACCCAGTACTTC.

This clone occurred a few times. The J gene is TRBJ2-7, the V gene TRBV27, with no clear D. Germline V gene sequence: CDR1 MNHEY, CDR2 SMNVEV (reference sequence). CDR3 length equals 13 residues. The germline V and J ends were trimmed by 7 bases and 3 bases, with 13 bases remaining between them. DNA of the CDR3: TGTGCCAGCAAAAAGGCAGGAATCTACGAGCAGTACTTC. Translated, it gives CASKKAGIYEQYF.

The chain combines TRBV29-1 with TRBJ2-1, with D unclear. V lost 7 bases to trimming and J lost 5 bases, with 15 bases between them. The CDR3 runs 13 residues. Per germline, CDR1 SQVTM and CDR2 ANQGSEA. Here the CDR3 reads CSAELLADNEQFF. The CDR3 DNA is TGCAGCGCCGAACTTCTGGCAGACAATGAGCAGTTCTTC.

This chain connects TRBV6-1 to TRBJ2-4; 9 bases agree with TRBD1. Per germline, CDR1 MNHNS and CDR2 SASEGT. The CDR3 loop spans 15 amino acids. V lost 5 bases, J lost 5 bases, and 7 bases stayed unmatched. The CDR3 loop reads CASSSGDRVENIQYF. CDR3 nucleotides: TGTGCCAGCAGTTCGGGGGACAGGGTCGAAAACATTCAGTACTTC.

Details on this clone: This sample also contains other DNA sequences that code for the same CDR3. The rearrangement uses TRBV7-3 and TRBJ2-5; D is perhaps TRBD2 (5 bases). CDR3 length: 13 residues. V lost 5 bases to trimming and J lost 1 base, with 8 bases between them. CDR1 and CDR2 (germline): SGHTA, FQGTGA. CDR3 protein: CASSPRGQETQYF. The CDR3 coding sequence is TGTGCCAGCAGCCCCCGGGGCCAAGAGACCCAGTACTTC.

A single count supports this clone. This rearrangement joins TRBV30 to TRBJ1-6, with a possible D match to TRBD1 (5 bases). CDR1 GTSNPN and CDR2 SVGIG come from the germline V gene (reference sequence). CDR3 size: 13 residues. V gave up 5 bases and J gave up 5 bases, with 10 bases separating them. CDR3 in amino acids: CAWGHGNNSPLHF. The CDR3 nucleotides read TGTGCCTGGGGACACGGGAATAATTCACCCCTCCACTTT.

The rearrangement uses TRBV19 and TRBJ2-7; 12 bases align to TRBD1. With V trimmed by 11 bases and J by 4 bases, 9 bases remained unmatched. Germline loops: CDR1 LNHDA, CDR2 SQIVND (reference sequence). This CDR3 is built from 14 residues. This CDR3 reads CASNPGQGAYEQYF. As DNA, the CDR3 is TGTGCCTCTAACCCGGGACAGGGGGCTTACGAGCAGTACTTC. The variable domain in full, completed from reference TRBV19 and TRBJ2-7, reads DGGITQSPKYLFRKEGQNVTLSCEQNLNHDAMYWYRQDPGQGLRLIYYSQIVNDFQKGDIAEGYSVSREKKESFPLTVTSAQKNPTAFYLCASNPGQGAYEQYFGPGTRLTVT.

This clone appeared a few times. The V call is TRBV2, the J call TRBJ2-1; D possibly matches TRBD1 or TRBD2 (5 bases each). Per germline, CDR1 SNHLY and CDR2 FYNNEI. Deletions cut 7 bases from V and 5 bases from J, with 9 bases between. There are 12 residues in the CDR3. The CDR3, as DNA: TGTGCCAGCAAAAAGGGACACAATGAGCAGTTCTTC. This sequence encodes CASKKGHNEQFF.

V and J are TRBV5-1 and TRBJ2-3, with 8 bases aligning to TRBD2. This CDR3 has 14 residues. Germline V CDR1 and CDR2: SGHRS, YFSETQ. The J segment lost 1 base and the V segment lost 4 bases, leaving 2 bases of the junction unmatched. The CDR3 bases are TGCGCCAGCAGCAAAGCGGGGGGCACAGATACGCAGTATTTT. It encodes CASSKAGGTDTQYF.

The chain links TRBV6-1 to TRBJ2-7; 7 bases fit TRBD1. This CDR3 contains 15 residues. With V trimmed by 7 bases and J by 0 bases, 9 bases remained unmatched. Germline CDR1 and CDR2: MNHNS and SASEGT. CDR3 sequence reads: CASKEMTGPSYEQYF. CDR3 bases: TGTGCCAGCAAAGAGATGACAGGGCCCTCCTACGAGCAGTACTTC.

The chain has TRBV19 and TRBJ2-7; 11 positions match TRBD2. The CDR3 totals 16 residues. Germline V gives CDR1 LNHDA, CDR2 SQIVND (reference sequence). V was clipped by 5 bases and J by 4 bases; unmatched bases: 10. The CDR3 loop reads CASSLPGLAVRYEQYF. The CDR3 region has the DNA TGTGCCAGTAGTCTACCGGGACTAGCGGTGAGGTACGAGCAGTACTTC.

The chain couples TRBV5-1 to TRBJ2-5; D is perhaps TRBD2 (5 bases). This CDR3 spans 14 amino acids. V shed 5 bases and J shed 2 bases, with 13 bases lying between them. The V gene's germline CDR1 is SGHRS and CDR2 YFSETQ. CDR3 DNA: TGCGCCAGCAGTTCGGGGTTTCGGCAAGAGACCCAGTACTTC. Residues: CASSSGFRQETQYF. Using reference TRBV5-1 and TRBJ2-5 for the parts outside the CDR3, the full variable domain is KAGVTQTPRYLIKTRGQQVTLSCSPISGHRSVSWYQQTPGQGLQFLFEYFSETQRNKGNFPGRFSGRQFSNSRSEMNVSTLELGDSALYLCASSSGFRQETQYFGPGTRLLVL.

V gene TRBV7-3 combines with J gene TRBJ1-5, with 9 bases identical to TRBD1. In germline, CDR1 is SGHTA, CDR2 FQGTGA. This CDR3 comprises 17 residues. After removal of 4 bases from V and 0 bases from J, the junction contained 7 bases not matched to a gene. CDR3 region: CASSYPGQGLSNQPQHF. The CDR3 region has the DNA TGTGCCAGCAGCTACCCGGGACAGGGACTTAGCAATCAGCCCCAGCATTTT.

The CDR3 DNA is TGTGCCAGCAGTGTAGTGGGGGTGCCCTATAATTCACCCCTCCACTTT. It translates to CASSVVGVPYNSPLHF. The genes are TRBV2 and TRBJ1-6; weak D call: TRBD1 (5 bases). From germline, CDR1 is SNHLY and CDR2 FYNNEI. This CDR3 region has 16 residues. V was shortened by 4 bases and J by 2 bases, with 12 bases between the two germline ends.